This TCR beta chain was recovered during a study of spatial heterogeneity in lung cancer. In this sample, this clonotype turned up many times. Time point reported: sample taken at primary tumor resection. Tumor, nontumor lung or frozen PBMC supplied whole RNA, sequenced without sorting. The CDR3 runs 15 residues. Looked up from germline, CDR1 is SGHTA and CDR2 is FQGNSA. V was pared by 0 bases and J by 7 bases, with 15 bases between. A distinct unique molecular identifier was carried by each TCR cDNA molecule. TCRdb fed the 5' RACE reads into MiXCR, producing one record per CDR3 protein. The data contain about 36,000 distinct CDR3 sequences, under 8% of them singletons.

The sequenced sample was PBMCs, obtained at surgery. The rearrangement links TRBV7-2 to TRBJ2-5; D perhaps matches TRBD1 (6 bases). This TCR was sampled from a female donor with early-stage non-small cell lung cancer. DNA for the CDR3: TGTGCCAGCAGCTTAGCCATGAGGGGGATGGGGACCCAGTACTTC. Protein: CASSLAMRGMGTQYF.